This TCR beta chain was observed in a study of T cells after yellow fever vaccination (dated by TCRdb to about 2019). Some background on the complete study: The SMART-Seq v4 Ultra Low Input RNA kit was used to prepare libraries from fractions with low cell numbers. To track T-cell clones before and after primary and booster YFV17D yellow fever vaccination, bulk TCR alpha and beta repertoires were sequenced longitudinally. Two healthy male donors made up the cohort, one aged 18 to 30 years and the other aged 30 to 39 years. Blood samples were taken at several timepoints before and after primary and secondary immunization, and bulk PBMC replicates and cell subsets were isolated.

The CDR3 starts with the cysteine, ends with the phenylalanine, and has 19 residues. Just CDR3 DNA is preserved here, 57 bases in frame from base 1. Trimming removed 4 bases from V and 6 bases from J; the gene matches leave 20 bases unexplained. CDR1 and CDR2 are drawn from the germline V gene (reference sequence): DFQATT, SNEGSKA. TCR cDNA was made using 5'RACE template switching, a step that added a universal primer site and unique molecular identifiers. cDNA synthesis was primed from both the TCR alpha and TCR beta constant segments. Library amplification used two PCR steps, and the second PCR step added sample barcodes and sequencing adapters. Sequencing of the libraries was done on either Illumina HiSeq 2500 (2x100 bp) or NovaSeq (2x150 bp). As for how the authors treated the data: Demultiplexing of reads and collapsing into UMI consensus sequences were performed with MIGEC, and V(D)J alignment was carried out with MiXCR. Vaccine-responding clonotypes were defined with edgeR using replicate PBMC samples, requiring FDR below 0.01 and a log2 fold change above 5 up to day 15. Each bulk clonotype was labeled CD4 or CD8 based on which sequenced repertoire, CD4 or CD8, contained the clonotype at higher abundance. TCRdb reprocessing: public reads trimmed at Q25 with fastp, clones called with MiXCR, in-frame beta chains kept. One record per CDR3 amino acid sequence lists the most common genes and DNA. The V and J calls here are based on TCRdb, not the publication. This sample is represented by roughly 500,000 distinct CDR3 sequences; 15% to 20% of them were singletons. The ten largest clones take up roughly an eighth of the sample.

The research as a whole found: Computational filtering was required because FACS-sorted repertoires could contain abundant contaminating clonotypes from the bulk population. Because only a couple of donors were included in the study, the extent to which the findings can be generalized is limited. A small fraction of clonotypes showed up in both the CD4 and CD8 compartments, probably as a result of convergent recombination. The secondary T-cell response was found to be weaker but faster than the primary response, with a peak reached on day 5 rather than on day 15. Most clones expanded after primary vaccination were re-detected after the booster (about 95% of CD4 and approximately 88% of CD8), suggesting broad memory maintenance.

A note on this clonotype: Its antigen is unknown. Qualities for individual bases were not recorded, and no much larger clone is one base off.

The treatment or condition label here, explained by the study, means: live attenuated yellow fever vaccine strain. Two biological replicates of bulk PBMCs were collected at each blood-draw timepoint. PBMCs were isolated from peripheral blood using a standard Ficoll-Paque protocol. RNA was extracted with TriZol from bulk PBMCs, CD4 and CD8 fractions, and dextramer-positive and dextramer-negative fractions. The receptor comes from a man aged 25-45 years who received the YFV17D yellow fever vaccine. The V gene is TRBV20-1 and the J gene is TRBJ2-7; TRBD2 matches 14 bases in the middle. The sequences come from PBMCs, collected 15 days after the yellow fever booster vaccination. At the DNA level, the sequence is TGCAGTGCTACCTACCCGGGGACTAGCGGGAGATCTATGTTAGCCGAGCAGTACTTC. The translation is CSATYPGTSGRSMLAEQYF.